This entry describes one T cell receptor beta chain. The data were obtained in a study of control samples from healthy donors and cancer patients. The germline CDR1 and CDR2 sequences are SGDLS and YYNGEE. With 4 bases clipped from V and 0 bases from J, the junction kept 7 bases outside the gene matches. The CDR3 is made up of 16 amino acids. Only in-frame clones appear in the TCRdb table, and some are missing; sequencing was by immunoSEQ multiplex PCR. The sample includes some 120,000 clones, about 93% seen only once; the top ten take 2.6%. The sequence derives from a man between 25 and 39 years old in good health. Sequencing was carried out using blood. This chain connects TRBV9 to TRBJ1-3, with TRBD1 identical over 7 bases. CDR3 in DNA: TGTGCCAGCAGCCAGGGACAGCCCTTCTCTGGAAACACCATATATTTT. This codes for CASSQGQPFSGNTIYF.